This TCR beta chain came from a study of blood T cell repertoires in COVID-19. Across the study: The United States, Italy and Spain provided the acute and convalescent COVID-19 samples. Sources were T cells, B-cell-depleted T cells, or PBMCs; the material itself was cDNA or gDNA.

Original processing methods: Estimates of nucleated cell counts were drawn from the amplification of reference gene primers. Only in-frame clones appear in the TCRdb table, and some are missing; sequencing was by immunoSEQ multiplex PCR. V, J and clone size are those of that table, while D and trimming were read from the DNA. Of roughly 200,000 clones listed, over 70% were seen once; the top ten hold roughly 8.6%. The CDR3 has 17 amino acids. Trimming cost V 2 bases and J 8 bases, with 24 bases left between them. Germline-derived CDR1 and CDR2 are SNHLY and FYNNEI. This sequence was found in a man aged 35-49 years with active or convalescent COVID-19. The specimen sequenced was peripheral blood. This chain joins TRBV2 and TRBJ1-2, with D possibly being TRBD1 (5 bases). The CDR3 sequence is CASSELSGDPFGKGYTF. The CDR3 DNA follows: TGTGCCAGCAGTGAATTGTCGGGGGACCCCTTCGGGAAGGGCTACACCTTC.